These T cell receptor beta chains were read from a single sample in a study of response to subunit inactivated influenza vaccine. TCRdb analysed the RT-PCR reads with MiXCR anew, one entry per CDR3 protein. The sample shows a few hundred thousand distinct CDR3 sequences, around 13% of them seen only once. The sequenced sample was PBMCs from blood, obtained 11 to 12 days after vaccination. These receptors all come from a man in his fifties who received an inactivated influenza vaccine. CDR3s include the opening cysteine and the closing phenylalanine or tryptophan. Fields, in order: clone size, V gene, J gene, D gene, CDR3 DNA, CDR3 protein. D genes are given only for firm matches. Clone size, where shown, is once, few, many, or a class for clones that have expanded.

clone size: many
V gene: TRBV27
J gene: TRBJ2-1
D gene: .
CDR3 DNA: TGTGCCAGCAGTTTATCGGGGGCCCTCTACAATGAGCAGTTCTTC
CDR3 protein: CASSLSGALYNEQFF

clone size: .
V gene: TRBV20-1
J gene: TRBJ1-1
D gene: .
CDR3 DNA: TGCAGTGCTAGAACCTTCGGCCTCGGAGCTTTCTTT
CDR3 protein: CSARTFGLGAFF

clone size: few
V gene: TRBV28
J gene: TRBJ2-5
D gene: TRBD2
CDR3 DNA: TGTGCCAGCAGTTTATGGGTGGGGACTAGCGGGGACGGGGAGACCCAGTACTTC
CDR3 protein: CASSLWVGTSGDGETQYF

clone size: .
V gene: TRBV7-2
J gene: TRBJ2-1
D gene: .
CDR3 DNA: TGTGCCAGCAGCTTACTCCGGGGCTCCTACAATGAGCAGTTCTTC
CDR3 protein: CASSLLRGSYNEQFF

clone size: few
V gene: TRBV28
J gene: TRBJ2-7
D gene: .
CDR3 DNA: TGTGCCAGCACCAAAGGTCCACTCTACGAGCAGTACTTC
CDR3 protein: CASTKGPLYEQYF

clone size: few
V gene: TRBV4-3
J gene: TRBJ1-4
D gene: .
CDR3 DNA: TGCGCCAGCAGCCAAGGGCAAGGATTCGGGGGTGAAAAACTGTTTTTT
CDR3 protein: CASSQGQGFGGEKLFF

clone size: few
V gene: TRBV5-1
J gene: TRBJ1-4
D gene: .
CDR3 DNA: TGCGCCAGCAGCCTCCGGGATCCAACTAATGAAAAACTGTTTTTT
CDR3 protein: CASSLRDPTNEKLFF

clone size: .
V gene: TRBV12-3/TRBV12-4
J gene: TRBJ1-6
D gene: .
CDR3 DNA: TGTGCCAGCAGCATCGGGACAAATAATTCACCCCTCCACTTT
CDR3 protein: CASSIGTNNSPLHF

clone size: .
V gene: TRBV5-5
J gene: TRBJ2-2
D gene: .
CDR3 DNA: TGTGCCAGCAGTATCGCGGGCACCGGGGAGCTGTTTTTT
CDR3 protein: CASSIAGTGELFF

clone size: few
V gene: TRBV20-1
J gene: TRBJ2-1
D gene: TRBD2
CDR3 DNA: TGCAGTGCTAGAGGTTGGGCTAGCGGGAGAGTCAATGAGCAGTTCTTC
CDR3 protein: CSARGWASGRVNEQFF

clone size: few
V gene: TRBV12-3/TRBV12-4
J gene: TRBJ2-2
D gene: .
CDR3 DNA: TGTGCCAGCAGTTTATTAAGTGCCGGGGAGCTGTTTTTT
CDR3 protein: CASSLLSAGELFF

clone size: .
V gene: TRBV10-3
J gene: TRBJ2-1
D gene: TRBD2
CDR3 DNA: TGTGCCATCAGTCTACAGGGGACTAAAGATAGCGGGAGTTACAATGAGCAGTTCTTC
CDR3 protein: CAISLQGTKDSGSYNEQFF

clone size: few
V gene: TRBV6-1
J gene: TRBJ1-1
D gene: .
CDR3 DNA: TGTGCCAGCAACCGTTTGAGGGTGGGAACTGAAGCTTTCTTT
CDR3 protein: CASNRLRVGTEAFF

clone size: .
V gene: TRBV7-3
J gene: TRBJ2-2
D gene: .
CDR3 DNA: TGTGCCAGTGCTCGCCCCGACACCGGGGAGCTGTTTTTT
CDR3 protein: CASARPDTGELFF

clone size: few
V gene: TRBV24-1
J gene: TRBJ2-1
D gene: .
CDR3 DNA: TGTGCCACCAGTGATGGGGGCGAGCAGTTCTTC
CDR3 protein: CATSDGGEQFF

clone size: few
V gene: TRBV30
J gene: TRBJ2-5
D gene: TRBD2
CDR3 DNA: TGTGCCTGGAGTGTGAGTAGCGGGGGTCAACGAAGGGCCCAAGAGACCCAGTACTTC
CDR3 protein: CAWSVSSGGQRRAQETQYF

clone size: .
V gene: TRBV29-1
J gene: TRBJ2-3
D gene: .
CDR3 DNA: TGCAGCAGTGGACGGATTATCACAGATACGCAGTATTTT
CDR3 protein: CSSGRIITDTQYF

clone size: .
V gene: TRBV5-1
J gene: TRBJ2-5
D gene: .
CDR3 DNA: TGCGCCAGCAGCTTGGGATTACACAGTCAAGAGACCCAGTACTTC
CDR3 protein: CASSLGLHSQETQYF

clone size: .
V gene: TRBV29-1
J gene: TRBJ2-2
D gene: .
CDR3 DNA: TGCAGCGTGGCAGACGGGTCTTACACCGGGGAGCTGTTTTTT
CDR3 protein: CSVADGSYTGELFF

clone size: .
V gene: TRBV20-1
J gene: TRBJ1-4
D gene: .
CDR3 DNA: TGCAGTGCTAGAGATATCCAGGGGTGGTCAACTAATGAAAAACTGTTTTTT
CDR3 protein: CSARDIQGWSTNEKLFF

clone size: few
V gene: TRBV12-3/TRBV12-4
J gene: TRBJ2-7
D gene: .
CDR3 DNA: TGTGCCAGCAGTTTATACGGAATACGGGCCCCCTCCTACGAGCAGTACTTC
CDR3 protein: CASSLYGIRAPSYEQYF

clone size: .
V gene: TRBV12-3/TRBV12-4
J gene: TRBJ2-5
D gene: .
CDR3 DNA: TGTGCCAGCAAAGGACCAAAGCCGGGACTCTCAATTCACCCGGGGACCCAGTACTTC
CDR3 protein: CASKGPKPGLSIHPGTQYF

clone size: .
V gene: TRBV5-1
J gene: TRBJ1-5
D gene: TRBD1
CDR3 DNA: TGCGCCAGCATAGACAGGGGGCGGCATCAGCCCCAGCATTTT
CDR3 protein: CASIDRGRHQPQHF

clone size: .
V gene: TRBV4-3
J gene: TRBJ2-2
D gene: TRBD1
CDR3 DNA: TGCGCCAGCAGCCAGCAGACGACAGGGATGGGCACCGGGGAGCTGTTTTTT
CDR3 protein: CASSQQTTGMGTGELFF

clone size: .
V gene: TRBV3-1
J gene: TRBJ2-7
D gene: TRBD2
CDR3 DNA: TGTGCCAGCAGCCGCGGACTAGCGGGAGGCGAGCAGTACTTC
CDR3 protein: CASSRGLAGGEQYF